This TCR beta chain was sequenced for a study of blood T cell repertoires in COVID-19. Background on the study: COVID-19 samples collected from the United States, Italy and Spain covered acute and convalescent phases. From T cells, B-cell-depleted T cells, or PBMCs came the material, which was cDNA or gDNA.

This clone was found a few times. CDR1 and CDR2 from the germline V gene are SGHVS and FQNEAQ. Trimming removed 5 bases at V and 11 bases at J, with 16 bases between. The CDR3 has 12 amino acids. Study processing details: Quantification of nucleated cells was approximated via reference gene primer amplification. Method: immunoSEQ multiplex PCR; TCRdb's copy keeps in-frame clones and lacks some. V, J and clone size reflect that table, while D and trimming were determined from the DNA. Of roughly 120,000 clones in the sample, roughly 86% were seen once. Sample: peripheral blood. The origin of this receptor is a human donor in a cohort sampled during active COVID-19. This chain links TRBV7-8 with TRBJ2-7, with D maybe TRBD2 (6 bases). The DNA for the CDR3 is TGTGCCAGCAGCGGAGACGGGGGATCTAAGTACTTC. Translating gives CASSGDGGSKYF.